This T cell receptor (beta chain) is drawn from a study of regulatory T cells in long-lasting Graves disease. Trimming cost V 5 bases and J 3 bases, with 17 bases left between them. Germline loops: CDR1 DFQATT, CDR2 SNEGSKA (reference sequence). The CDR3 length is 14 residues. Indicated time point: newly diagnosed GD, antithyroid drugs for less than 3 months. Extracted PBMC RNA gave rise to the TCR library. The authors built TCR beta libraries using iRepertoire HTBI primers and Arm-PCR of CDR3 regions. One entry per CDR3 protein results from TCRdb running MiXCR on the multiplex PCR reads. The sample lists 420,000 or so distinct CDR3 sequences, 16% occurring once. The same data also went into a second study, on T cells in Graves' hyperthyroidism and ophthalmopathy. That source reports: Criteria for exclusion of patients were uncontrolled infection, other autoimmune disease, pregnancy or lactation. Ophthalmopathy was told apart from stable hyperthyroidism by a 13 V-J model.

The sample consisted of peripheral blood mononuclear cells (PBMCs), taken at new diagnosis, from a patient treated with antithyroid drugs. The TCR comes from a woman under 30 with Graves disease. The chain has TRBV20-1 and TRBJ2-7; possible D gene TRBD2, 6 bases. The CDR3 DNA follows: TGCAGTGCTCCAAAGGTCCTCGGGGGCTACGAGCAGTACTTC. Translating it yields CSAPKVLGGYEQYF.